Sequencing of this TCR beta chain was carried out in a study of human thymus T cells. General study points: Biased V and J segment usage appeared in thymus and peripheral blood. Highly overlapping thymic repertoires in unrelated individuals were reported by related research.

V was trimmed by 0 bases and J by 2 bases, leaving 14 bases between them. This CDR3 is 16 amino acids long. The germline V gene has CDR1 MNHNY and CDR2 SVGAGI (reference sequence). Remarks on this clone: Its antigen is unidentified.

TCRdb keeps only in-frame clones here, not all; method: immunoSEQ multiplex PCR. The sample shows some 80,000 clones, roughly 96% of them seen only once. Resections removed during corrective heart surgery provided the thymus tissue used. Among the donors, all were healthy Finnish infants having corrective surgery for congenital heart defects. This chain connects TRBV6-6 to TRBJ2-7; a weak D match, TRBD1 (5 bases). This clonotype originated in a boy younger than two with a congenital heart defect but otherwise immunologically healthy. Sequencing used thymus tissue. This chain's CDR3 is CASSYSKQGHTYEQYF. The CDR3 bases are TGTGCCAGCAGTTACTCGAAGCAAGGACATACCTACGAGCAGTACTTC.